This passage covers 18 T cell receptor beta chains from one sample sequenced in a study of T-cell memory formation after mild COVID-19. Using its own MiXCR run on the 5' RACE reads, TCRdb lists one record per CDR3 protein. The data contain around 420,000 distinct CDR3 sequences, approximately 24% of them singletons. The sequenced material came from PBMCs or a T cell subset sorted from them (not recorded which). These receptors all stem from an adult woman who had mild COVID-19 (a few samples of this study predate the infection). Cell type and time point are not known.

Regarding this clonotype: It is likely a read error, because the conserved phenylalanine at the end of the CDR3 is missing. The chain couples TRBV4-2 to TRBJ2-7; the match to TRBD1 covers 9 bases. This CDR3 has 17 amino acids. From germline, CDR1 is LGHNA and CDR2 YNFKEQ. V lost 4 bases to trimming and J lost 9 bases; unmatched junction nucleotides: 19. As DNA, the CDR3 is TGTGCCAGCAGCCCCAGATCTACCGGGACAGGGCCGAAGGTGCAGTACTCC. Residues: CASSPRSTGTGPKVQYS.

This clonotype was seen more than once but under ten times. The CDR3 nucleotides read TGTGCCAGCAGCACGAGACAGGGGCCCTACGAGCAGTACTTC. This gives the protein CASSTRQGPYEQYF. The J gene is TRBJ2-7, the V gene TRBV11-2; 8 bases agree with TRBD1. The V segment lost 5 bases and the J segment 2 bases; nucleotides outside the gene matches: 5. The CDR3 runs to 14 residues. The V gene's germline CDR1 is SGHAT and CDR2 FQNNGV.

In its sample, this clonotype was seen once. The chain is built from TRBV6-2 or TRBV6-3 and TRBJ1-5, with 7 bases fitting TRBD1. This CDR3 comprises 17 residues. Looked up from germline, CDR1 is MNHEY and CDR2 is SVGEGT. J gave up 2 bases and V 0 bases, and 7 bases lay outside the gene matches. CDR3 loop: CASSYSTGVLGNQPQHF. CDR3 coding DNA: TGTGCCAGCAGTTACTCCACAGGGGTTCTTGGCAATCAGCCCCAGCATTTT.

In this sample, this clonotype turned up a few times. The rearrangement joins TRBV20-1 to TRBJ2-7, with 8 bases identical to TRBD1. CDR1 is DFQATT and CDR2 is SNEGSKA in the germline V gene (reference sequence). The J segment lost 1 base and the V segment lost 5 bases, leaving 4 bases of the junction unmatched. The CDR3 has 13 amino acids. The CDR3 DNA sequence: TGCAGTGCTTCTACAGGGGGGTCCTACGAGCAGTACTTC. Protein sequence: CSASTGGSYEQYF.

The J gene is TRBJ2-3, the V gene TRBV5-5; possibly TRBD2 for D (5 bases). V was cut by 1 base and J by 1 base, with 10 bases left in between. Germline CDR1 is SGHKS and CDR2 is YYEKEE (reference sequence). The CDR3 is made up of 15 amino acids. This CDR3 is CASSLYWGGTDTQYF. CDR3 DNA: TGTGCCAGCAGCTTGTATTGGGGAGGCACAGATACGCAGTATTTT. Full variable domain (remainder filled in from reference TRBV5-5 and TRBJ2-3): DAGVTQSPTHLIKTRGQQVTLRCSPISGHKSVSWYQQVLGQGPQFIFQYYEKEERGRGNFPDRFSARQFPNYSSELNVNALLLGDSALYLCASSLYWGGTDTQYFGPGTRLTVL.

This clonotype was seen a handful of times. The rearrangement links TRBV24-1 to TRBJ2-2, with 7 bases that match TRBD1. Germline trimming cut 10 bases from V and 0 bases from J; bases unmatched to any gene: 10. The CDR3 spans 16 residues. CDR1 and CDR2 from the germline V gene are KGHDR and SFDVKD. The CDR3 bases are TGTGCCACTAATGACAGGGACACTACGAACACCGGGGAGCTGTTTTTT. Its translation is CATNDRDTTNTGELFF.

The J gene is TRBJ2-3, the V gene TRBV19; the match to TRBD2 covers 7 bases. The CDR3 is made up of 15 amino acids. Unmatched junction bases numbered 12, after V lost 5 bases and J lost 7 bases. The germline V gene encodes CDR1 LNHDA and CDR2 SQIVND (reference sequence). CDR3 region: CASSRTAGMANTQYF. The CDR3 DNA reads TGTGCCAGTAGTCGAACAGCGGGGATGGCGAATACGCAGTATTTT.

This chain links TRBV3-1 with TRBJ2-2; no definite D call. The V gene lost 0 bases and the J gene lost 4 bases, with 6 bases spanning the gap. Germline values: CDR1 LGHDT, CDR2 YNNKEL (reference sequence). CDR3 size: 14 residues. The CDR3 protein is CASSQEWRTGELFF. CDR3 nucleotide sequence: TGTGCCAGCAGCCAAGAATGGCGCACCGGGGAGCTGTTTTTT.

This clonotype has at least ten counts. The rearrangement uses TRBV7-2 and TRBJ2-5; maybe TRBD1 (5 bases). The CDR3 is 13 amino acids. The V gene's germline CDR1 is SGHTA and CDR2 FQGNSA. Trimming took off 6 bases at V and 5 bases at J, with 13 bases between the two ends. The CDR3 coding sequence is TGTGCCAGCAGTCAGGTGTCAGGGGAGACCCAGTACTTC. This encodes CASSQVSGETQYF. Using reference TRBV7-2 and TRBJ2-5 for the parts outside the CDR3, the full variable domain is GAGVSQSPSNKVTEKGKDVELRCDPISGHTALYWYRQSLGQGLEFLIYFQGNSAPDKSGLPSDRFSAERTGGSVSTLTIQRTQQEDSAVYLCASSQVSGETQYFGPGTRLLVL.

This rearrangement joins TRBV29-1 to TRBJ2-1; the match to TRBD1 covers 8 bases. The CDR3 loop spans 14 amino acids. The V gene's germline CDR1 is SQVTM and CDR2 ANQGSEA. V lost 6 bases and J lost 10; bases outside the gene matches: 14. The CDR3: CSVDFGTGLYEQFF. In DNA, the CDR3 is TGCAGCGTGGATTTTGGGACAGGCCTTTACGAGCAGTTCTTC.

As concerns this clonotype: A read error may be the cause here, since a much bigger clone is one base away. As DNA, the CDR3 is TGTGCCAGGAGTTCTACAGGGAGGACAGATACGCAGTATTTT. Amino acids: CARSSTGRTDTQYF. V gene TRBV12-3 or TRBV12-4 combines with J gene TRBJ2-3, with D possibly being TRBD1 or TRBD2 (6 bases each). This CDR3 contains 14 residues.

The V call is TRBV3-1, the J call TRBJ2-5, with D perhaps matching TRBD2 (5 bases). Germline CDR1 is LGHDT and CDR2 is YNNKEL (reference sequence). This CDR3 comprises 14 residues. With 7 bases removed from V and 6 bases from J, the gap between germline ends came to 18 bases. This chain's CDR3 is CASNAYGVAKTQYF. The CDR3 DNA reads TGTGCCAGCAACGCCTACGGGGTCGCAAAGACCCAGTACTTC.

The genes are TRBV7-9 and TRBJ2-7; weak D call: TRBD1 (5 bases). The CDR3 runs to 16 residues. CDR1 is SEHNR, CDR2 FQNEAQ, per germline (reference sequence). Trimming pared 5 bases from V and 2 bases from J, leaving 19 bases between. The CDR3, as DNA: TGTGCCAGCAGCCTCACAGACAGCCTGGTCCCCTACGAGCAGTACTTC. This encodes CASSLTDSLVPYEQYF.

The rearrangement joins TRBV15 to TRBJ1-4; 7 bases match TRBD1. From germline, CDR1 is LNHNV and CDR2 YYDKDF (reference sequence). The CDR3 is made up of 14 amino acids. Trimming took 3 bases from V and 7 from J; bases not matched to a gene: 5. The DNA of the CDR3 is TGTGCCACCAGCAGTACAGGGGAGGCTGAAAAACTGTTTTTT. This gives the protein CATSSTGEAEKLFF.

This clonotype was counted only a few times. The genes are TRBV7-2 and TRBJ1-5; no reliable D call. This CDR3 region has 13 residues. In germline, CDR1 is SGHTA, CDR2 FQGNSA. V shed 2 bases and J shed 3 bases, with 5 bases lying between them. DNA of the CDR3: TGTGCCAGCAGCTTACAACCCAATCAGCCCCAGCATTTT. This sequence encodes CASSLQPNQPQHF.

This rearrangement joins TRBV24-1 to TRBJ2-2; D gene ambiguous. In germline, CDR1 is KGHDR, CDR2 SFDVKD. The CDR3 sequence is 13 residues long. The V gene lost 8 bases and the J gene lost 2 bases, with 8 bases spanning the gap. Here the CDR3 reads CATIGPNTGELFF. Here the CDR3 DNA reads TGTGCCACCATCGGGCCTAACACCGGGGAGCTGTTTTTT.

This chain joins TRBV12-3 or TRBV12-4 and TRBJ2-2; 8 nucleotides agree with TRBD2. After removal of 3 bases from V and 0 bases from J, the junction contained 3 bases not matched to a gene. The CDR3 contains 16 residues. The CDR3 protein is CASSFRRGANTGELFF. For the CDR3, the DNA is TGTGCCAGCAGTTTTCGGCGGGGGGCGAACACCGGGGAGCTGTTTTTT.

The chain carries TRBV3-1 and TRBJ2-5, with 7 bases lining up with TRBD1. J was trimmed by 1 base and V by 2 bases; bases with no gene match: 16. CDR1 is LGHDT, CDR2 YNNKEL, per germline (reference sequence). The CDR3 loop spans 19 amino acids. This CDR3 is CASSQSTFMDRLTQETQYF. For the CDR3, the DNA is TGTGCCAGCAGCCAATCTACCTTTATGGACAGGCTTACCCAAGAGACCCAGTACTTC.